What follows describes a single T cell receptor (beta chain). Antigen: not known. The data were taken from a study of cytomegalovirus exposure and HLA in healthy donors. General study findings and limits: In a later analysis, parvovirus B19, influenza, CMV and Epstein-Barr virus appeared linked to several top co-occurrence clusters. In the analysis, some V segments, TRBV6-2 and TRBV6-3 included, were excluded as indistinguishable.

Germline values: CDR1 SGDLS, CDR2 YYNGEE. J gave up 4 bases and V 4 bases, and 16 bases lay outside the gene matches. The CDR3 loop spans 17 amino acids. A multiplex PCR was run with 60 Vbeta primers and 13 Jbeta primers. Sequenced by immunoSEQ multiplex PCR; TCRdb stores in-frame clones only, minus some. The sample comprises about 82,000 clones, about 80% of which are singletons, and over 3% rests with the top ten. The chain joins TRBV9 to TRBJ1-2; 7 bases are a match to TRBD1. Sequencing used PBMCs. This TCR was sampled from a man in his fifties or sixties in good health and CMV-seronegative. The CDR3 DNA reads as TGTGCCAGCAGCCGGGACAGTGCCCCCCTGGGAGGCTATGGCTACACCTTC. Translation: CASSRDSAPLGGYGYTF.